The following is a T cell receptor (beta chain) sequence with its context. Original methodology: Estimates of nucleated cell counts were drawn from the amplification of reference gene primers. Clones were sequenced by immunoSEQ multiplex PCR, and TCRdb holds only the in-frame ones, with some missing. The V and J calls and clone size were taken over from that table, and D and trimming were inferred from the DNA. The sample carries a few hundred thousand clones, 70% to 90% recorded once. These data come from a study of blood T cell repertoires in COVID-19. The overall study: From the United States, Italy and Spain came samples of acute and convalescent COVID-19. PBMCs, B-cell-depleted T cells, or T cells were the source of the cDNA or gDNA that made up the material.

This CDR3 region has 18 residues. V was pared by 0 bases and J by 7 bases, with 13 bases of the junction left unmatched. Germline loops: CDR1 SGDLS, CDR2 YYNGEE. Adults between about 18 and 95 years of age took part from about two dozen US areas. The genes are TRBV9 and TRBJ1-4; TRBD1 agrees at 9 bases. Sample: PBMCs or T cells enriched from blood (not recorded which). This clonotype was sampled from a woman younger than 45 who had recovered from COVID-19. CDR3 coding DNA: TGTGCCAGCAGCGTAGCCCTCTCTGGGGGGGACAGGGCTGAAAAACTGTTTTTT. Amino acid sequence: CASSVALSGGDRAEKLFF. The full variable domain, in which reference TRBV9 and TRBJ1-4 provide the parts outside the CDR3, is DSGVTQTPKHLITATGQRVTLRCSPRSGDLSVYWYQQSLDQGLQFLIQYYNGEERAKGNILERFSAQQFPDLHSELNLSSLELGDSALYFCASSVALSGGDRAEKLFFGSGTQLSVL.